These T cell receptor beta chains were read from a single sample in a study of memory CD4+ T cells and cytomegalovirus serostatus. The assay was immunoSEQ multiplex PCR, and TCRdb's table has in-frame clones only and misses some. This sample has some 48,000 clones, with roughly 78% found just once. Sequenced sample: memory CD4+ T cells from blood. All receptors derive from an adult in good health and CMV-seronegative. The CDR3 runs from the conserved cysteine through the conserved F or W. A D gene is named only where the DNA matches it firmly. The size entry is marked missing in some rows and otherwise reads once, few, many or a size class.

CDR3aa	CDR3nt	abundance	d_gene	j_gene	v_gene
CAGYEQYF	TGTGCCGGCTACGAGCAGTACTTC	NA	NA	TRBJ2-7	TRBV6-7
CSAGGTGVYEQYF	TGCAGCGCTGGCGGGACAGGGGTATACGAGCAGTACTTC	NA	TRBD1	TRBJ2-7	TRBV29-1
CASSDSGNTYEQYF	TGTGCCAGTAGCGACTCGGGAAACACCTACGAGCAGTACTTC	NA	NA	TRBJ2-7	TRBV19
CASRLGTQGLGEQYF	TGTGCCAGCAGATTAGGGACTCAGGGCCTGGGGGAGCAGTACTTC	NA	NA	TRBJ2-7	TRBV6-1
CAWSVSSNQPQHF	TGTGCCTGGAGTGTATCTAGCAATCAGCCCCAGCATTTT	NA	NA	TRBJ1-5	TRBV30
CASSLGGNYGYTF	TGTGCCAGCAGCTTGGGGGGGAACTATGGCTACACCTTC	NA	NA	TRBJ1-2	TRBV5-8
CASSLKLAVRPGELFF	TGTGCCAGCAGCTTAAAACTAGCGGTGAGACCCGGGGAGCTGTTTTTT	NA	TRBD2	TRBJ2-2	TRBV13
CASSSAGGSHREQYF	TGTGCCAGCAGCTCCGCCGGGGGTAGCCATCGCGAGCAGTACTTC	NA	NA	TRBJ2-7	TRBV11-2
CASSPSGAIARETQYF	TGTGCCAGCTCACCGTCGGGGGCAATAGCTAGAGAGACCCAGTACTTC	NA	NA	TRBJ2-5	TRBV18
CASITGLVRYNEQFF	TGTGCCAGTATCACGGGACTAGTGCGGTACAATGAGCAGTTCTTC	once	TRBD2	TRBJ2-1	TRBV19
CASSIGTGADTQYF	TGTGCCAGTAGTATAGGCACGGGGGCAGATACGCAGTATTTT	NA	NA	TRBJ2-3	TRBV19
CASRDSYEQYF	TGTGCCAGCAGGGACTCCTACGAGCAGTACTTC	NA	NA	TRBJ2-7	TRBV27
CASSPLYRAQETQYF	TGTGCCAGCAGTCCGCTCTACAGGGCTCAAGAGACCCAGTACTTC	few	NA	TRBJ2-5	TRBV28
CASSLELAGPSTQYF	TGTGCCAGCAGCTTGGAACTAGCGGGACCATCAACCCAGTACTTC	NA	TRBD2	TRBJ2-5	TRBV5-5
CASNPGTGSKLFF	TGTGCCAGCAACCCCGGGACAGGTTCAAAACTGTTTTTT	NA	TRBD1	TRBJ1-4	TRBV28
CASSVSTDTQYF	TGTGCCAGCAGTGTTTCCACAGATACGCAGTATTTT	NA	NA	TRBJ2-3	TRBV2
CASSSTVTEAFF	TGTGCCAGCAGCTCAACCGTTACTGAAGCTTTCTTT	few	NA	TRBJ1-1	TRBV13